The 10 T cell receptor beta chains below come from one sample, sequenced in a study of Tregs in tolerant kidney transplant recipients. Method: immunoSEQ multiplex PCR; TCRdb's copy keeps in-frame clones and lacks some. This repertoire shows around 50,000 clones, roughly nine tenths found once; its top ten account for about 16%. Recipients received nonmyeloablative bone marrow transplants from related graft donors, with transient mixed chimerism. The sample consisted of CD8+ T cells from blood (PBMCs), taken 12 months after the transplant. These receptors all stem from a human patient who received a combined kidney and bone marrow transplant. Some of these T cells may belong to the graft donor.

V gene TRBV6-6 combines with J gene TRBJ2-7; 8 bases agree with TRBD2. The ends lost 4 bases at V and 7 bases at J; junction bases unmatched: 9. The CDR3 spans 14 residues. CDR1 and CDR2 from the germline V gene are MNHNY and SVGAGI (reference sequence). The CDR3 coding sequence is TGTGCCAGCAGTTCGGGGGGGCACTGGGGTGAGCAGTACTTC. This sequence encodes CASSSGGHWGEQYF.

The chain uses TRBV4-2 and TRBJ1-3; no definite D call. Germline CDR1 reads LGHNA; CDR2 reads YNFKEQ. This CDR3 spans 15 amino acids. Between the trimmed V and J ends, which lost 1 base and 0 bases, there was a span of 7 bases. The CDR3 loop reads CASSQGRSSGNTIYF. In nucleotides, the CDR3 is TGTGCCAGCAGCCAAGGACGGAGCTCTGGAAACACCATATATTTT.

On this clone: One end of the junction does not line up with germline, which may come from a read error. The genes are TRBV4-2 and TRBJ2-2; the match to TRBD2 covers 10 bases. The CDR3 spans 17 residues. Germline-derived CDR1 and CDR2 are LGHNA and YNFKEQ. The CDR3 nucleotides are TGTGCCAGCAGCCACGCCCTAGCGGGAGCCAACACCGGGGAGCCGTTTTTT. Protein: CASSHALAGANTGEPFF.

The chain employs TRBV4-1 and TRBJ1-4; TRBD1 is a possible D gene (5 bases). Germline V gene sequence: CDR1 MGHRA, CDR2 YSYEKL. The CDR3 sequence is 14 residues long. V lost 0 bases and J 7 bases, leaving 9 bases between the germline ends. CDR3 loop: CASSQDSGGEKLFF. The CDR3 DNA reads as TGCGCCAGCAGCCAAGACTCGGGGGGTGAAAAACTGTTTTTT.

This chain links TRBV9 with TRBJ2-1; D remains ambiguous. V was shortened by 1 base and J by 8 bases, with 4 bases between the two germline ends. There are 11 residues in the CDR3. The V gene's germline CDR1 is SGDLS and CDR2 YYNGEE. For the CDR3, the DNA is TGTGCCAGCAGCGTACGGGATGAGCAGTTCTTC. This gives the protein CASSVRDEQFF.

This clone was observed once. V gene TRBV4-3 combines with J gene TRBJ2-6; possible D gene TRBD2, 5 bases. Per germline, CDR1 LGHNA and CDR2 YSLEER. This CDR3 is 17 amino acids long. V lost 0 bases and J lost 2, with 11 bases in between. The CDR3 DNA follows: TGCGCCAGCAGCCAAGATACTAGGCGTGCTGGGGCCAACGTCCTGACTTTC. This encodes CASSQDTRRAGANVLTF.

V usage is TRBV14 and J usage is TRBJ2-5; tentatively, D is TRBD2 (6 bases). This CDR3 has 16 amino acids. Germline loops: CDR1 SGHDN, CDR2 FVKESK. Trimming took 0 bases from V and 11 from J, leaving 22 bases between them. CDR3 bases: TGTGCCAGCAGCCAAGATAAGGAGGGGCCATGGGGGGAGCAGTACTTC. Encoded protein: CASSQDKEGPWGEQYF.

The rearrangement uses TRBV5-4 and TRBJ1-1; TRBD1 matches at 8 bases. Germline CDR1 and CDR2: SGHNT and YYREEE (reference sequence). V shed 4 bases and J 3 bases; nucleotides not matched to a gene: 5. The CDR3 length is 14 residues. As DNA, the CDR3 is TGTGCCAGCAGCGACAGGACAGGGTACACTGAAGCTTTCTTT. It specifies CASSDRTGYTEAFF.

The chain uses TRBV6-5 and TRBJ1-2; a weak D match, TRBD1 (6 bases). CDR3 length: 13 residues. Germline values: CDR1 MNHEY, CDR2 SVGAGI. Trimming left V 0 bases short and J 5 bases short, with 7 bases between. This chain's CDR3 is CASSYSGHYGYTF. The CDR3 region has the DNA TGTGCCAGCAGTTACTCGGGACATTATGGCTACACCTTC.

The chain uses TRBV21-1 and TRBJ2-4; the D call in the table, TRBD2, was not verified against the DNA. TRBV21-1 is shown as a pseudogene. This CDR3 is built from 20 residues. As DNA, the CDR3 is TGTGCCAGCAGCAAAGCCAACCCCACGACTAGCGGGATTCCCAAAAACATTCAGTACTTC. This translates into CASSKANPTTSGIPKNIQYF.